This record looks at one TCR beta chain sequence and its context. Under the authors' procedure: Reference gene primer amplification yielded estimated nucleated cell counts. TCRdb's table, derived via immunoSEQ multiplex PCR, lists solely in-frame clones and lacks some. The D gene and trimming were derived from the DNA, and the V and J assignments and clone size from that table. The data hold tens of thousands of clones, with about 91% observed a single time. This entry comes from a study of blood T cell repertoires in COVID-19. Overall study context: From T cells, B-cell-depleted T cells, or PBMCs came the material, which was cDNA or gDNA.

This CDR3 contains 19 residues. Trimming removed 0 bases at V and 4 bases at J, with 24 bases between. CDR1 and CDR2 (germline): LGHNA, YNFKEQ. The specimen was peripheral blood. The chain carries TRBV4-2 and TRBJ1-2, with D maybe TRBD1 (5 bases). This receptor was identified in a man aged 50 to 60 with acute or convalescent COVID-19. Here the CDR3 reads CASSQDRSYGGVGGYGYTF. The CDR3 DNA is TGTGCCAGCAGCCAAGATAGATCGTACGGGGGAGTTGGAGGCTATGGCTACACCTTC.